The 31 T cell receptor beta chains reported below all come from one sample, sequenced in a study of cytomegalovirus exposure and HLA in healthy donors. The PCR ran on 60 Vbeta and 13 Jbeta primers. Here immunoSEQ multiplex PCR was the method, and the copy in TCRdb shows in-frame clones only, minus some. The sample shows some 250,000 clones, more than 75% of them seen only once. The sequencing input was PBMCs. Receptors originate from a woman aged 40 to 55 in good health and CMV-seropositive.

J is TRBJ2-3 and V is TRBV27; D might be TRBD1 (5 bases). This CDR3 has 15 residues. V was shortened by 3 bases and J by 3 bases, with 13 bases between the two germline ends. Germline V gene lookup returns CDR1 MNHEY and CDR2 SMNVEV (reference sequence). The CDR3 DNA is TGTGCCAGCAGTTTTTTAAGGGGTGGTACAGATACGCAGTATTTT. It encodes CASSFLRGGTDTQYF.

CDR3 nucleotide sequence: TGTGCCTGGGTAGCGGGCCGCATACTTTCGAACACCGGGGAGCTGTTTTTT. As protein: CAWVAGRILSNTGELFF. The chain employs TRBV30 and TRBJ2-2; 7 bases fit TRBD2. Looked up from germline, CDR1 is GTSNPN and CDR2 is SVGIG (reference sequence). This CDR3 comprises 17 residues. J lost 0 bases, V lost 5 bases, and 12 bases had no gene match.

The chain is built from TRBV27 and TRBJ1-2; D possibly corresponds to TRBD1 (5 bases). The CDR3 length is 12 residues. Germline V CDR1 and CDR2: MNHEY, SMNVEV (reference sequence). Trimming stripped 2 bases from V and 8 bases from J, with 9 bases between. This CDR3 reads CASSLPGYGYTF. For the CDR3, the DNA is TGTGCCAGCAGTTTACCAGGGTACGGCTACACCTTC.

This clone has more than one count but fewer than ten. The J gene is TRBJ2-6, the V gene TRBV5-4; D uncertain. Trimming pared 4 bases from V and 0 bases from J, leaving 8 bases between. The CDR3 runs 15 residues. Germline CDR1 and CDR2: SGHNT and YYREEE (reference sequence). The CDR3 region is CASSGAYSGANVLTF. Written as DNA, the CDR3 is TGTGCCAGCAGCGGAGCCTACTCTGGGGCCAACGTCCTGACTTTC.

This chain links TRBV5-5 with TRBJ1-5, with 10 bases matching TRBD1. The CDR3 is made up of 15 amino acids. Per germline, CDR1 SGHKS and CDR2 YYEKEE (reference sequence). V shed 4 bases, J shed 3 bases, and the junction held 4 bases outside the gene matches. The CDR3 reads CASSGGTGDNQPQHF. CDR3 nucleotide sequence: TGTGCCAGCAGCGGGGGGACAGGGGACAATCAGCCCCAGCATTTT.

The V call is TRBV5-1, the J call TRBJ2-7, with 9 bases identical to TRBD2. The CDR3 is 16 residues long. The germline V gene encodes CDR1 SGHRS and CDR2 YFSETQ. The junction had 9 bases not matched to a gene; V was cut back by 0 bases and J by 5 bases. CDR3 bases: TGCGCCAGCAGCTTGGAAGGGCGGGAGGGCCTCGACGAGCAGTACTTC. This codes for CASSLEGREGLDEQYF.

The V and J genes are TRBV5-6 and TRBJ1-1; weak D call: TRBD1 (5 bases). The CDR3 is 17 amino acids. V lost 6 bases, J lost 0 bases, and 21 bases lay in between. From germline, CDR1 is SGHDT and CDR2 YYEEEE. DNA of the CDR3: TGTGCCAGCACCCGGCGGGGAGGGACGATCATGAACACTGAAGCTTTCTTT. As protein: CASTRRGGTIMNTEAFF. The complete variable domain, with remaining parts taken from reference TRBV5-6 and TRBJ1-1, reads DAGVTQSPTHLIKTRGQQVTLRCSPKSGHDTVSWYQQALGQGPQFIFQYYEEEERQRGNFPDRFSGHQFPNYSSELNVNALLLGDSALYLCASTRRGGTIMNTEAFFGQGTRLTVV.

CDR3 sequence reads: CASSESRQGRDTQYF. CDR3 bases: TGTGCCAGCAGTGAATCCCGTCAGGGAAGAGATACGCAGTATTTT. The V call is TRBV2, the J call TRBJ2-3; D possibly corresponds to TRBD1 (5 bases). Per the germline V gene, CDR1 is SNHLY and CDR2 is FYNNEI. The V and J ends lost 2 bases and 5 bases respectively, with 14 bases between them. The CDR3 contains 15 residues.

The V call is TRBV7-6, the J call TRBJ2-1; D possibly corresponds to TRBD2 (5 bases). V was pared by 5 bases and J by 3 bases, with 8 bases between. There are 13 residues in the CDR3. The germline CDR1 and CDR2 sequences are SGHVS and FNYEAQ. In DNA form, the CDR3 reads TGTGCCAGCAGCCCCCGGGGCTACAATGAGCAGTTCTTC. Translation: CASSPRGYNEQFF.

The V and J genes are TRBV20-1 and TRBJ1-1; no definite D call. The CDR3 extends over 10 amino acids. The germline CDR1 and CDR2 sequences are DFQATT and SNEGSKA (reference sequence). V was pared by 6 bases and J by 6 bases, with 8 bases between. The CDR3 here is CSATVSEAFF. As DNA, the CDR3 is TGCAGTGCCACGGTTTCTGAAGCTTTCTTT.

The V and J genes are TRBV18 and TRBJ2-1; 8 bases match TRBD1. The CDR3 has 13 amino acids. V gave up 3 bases and J gave up 10 bases; unmatched junction bases: 5. Germline-derived CDR1 and CDR2 are KGHSH and LQKENI. CDR3 bases: TGTGCCAGCTCACCCCCAGGGGGCGGGGAGCAGTTCTTC. Its translation is CASSPPGGGEQFF.

V is TRBV4-3 and J is TRBJ2-1; unclear D gene. The CDR3 extends over 14 amino acids. The V gene's germline CDR1 is LGHNA and CDR2 YSLEER. V shed 1 base and J shed 5 bases, with 9 bases lying between them. CDR3 amino acids: CASSQGPSDNEQFF. The CDR3 DNA is TGCGCCAGCAGCCAAGGTCCGAGCGACAATGAGCAGTTCTTC.

The chain is built from TRBV5-1 and TRBJ2-5; 10 bases line up with TRBD1. CDR1 is SGHRS, CDR2 YFSETQ, per germline. The CDR3 runs 14 residues. V dropped 0 bases and J dropped 5; count of bases not matched to a gene: 1. CDR3 loop: CASSLGTGGETQYF. The CDR3 DNA sequence: TGCGCCAGCAGCTTGGGGACAGGGGGGGAGACCCAGTACTTC.

The chain carries TRBV30 and TRBJ1-2; D is ambiguous. Between the trimmed V and J ends, which lost 2 bases and 2 bases, there was a span of 21 bases. Germline-derived CDR1 and CDR2 are GTSNPN and SVGIG (reference sequence). The CDR3 is 17 residues long. The CDR3 region has the DNA TGTGCCTGGAGTCGATTTGCGCGGGGTCAGTCGAACTATGGCTACACCTTC. Translation: CAWSRFARGQSNYGYTF.

This clone was counted between two and nine times. V is TRBV6-1 and J is TRBJ1-5; D is unresolved. This CDR3 spans 13 amino acids. Trimming took off 6 bases at V and 6 bases at J, with 12 bases between the two ends. The germline gives CDR1 MNHNS, CDR2 SASEGT. CDR3 amino acids: CASRDLGGQPQHF. The CDR3 DNA reads as TGTGCCAGCAGGGACCTCGGAGGTCAGCCCCAGCATTTT.

V usage is TRBV5-1 and J usage is TRBJ2-3; 7 bases map to TRBD2. Germline CDR1 SGHRS, CDR2 YFSETQ. The CDR3 spans 14 residues. Trimming cost V 4 bases and J 6 bases; bases outside gene matches: 8. CDR3: CASSDSGGMDTQYF. CDR3 bases: TGCGCCAGCAGCGACTCGGGAGGTATGGATACGCAGTATTTT.

This rearrangement joins TRBV30 to TRBJ1-4; possibly TRBD1 for D (5 bases). This CDR3 comprises 15 residues. V was clipped by 4 bases and J by 7 bases, with 19 bases between them. Germline-derived CDR1 and CDR2 are GTSNPN and SVGIG (reference sequence). The CDR3: CAWKNDRALGEKLFF. The DNA for the CDR3 is TGTGCCTGGAAAAACGACAGAGCCCTTGGTGAAAAACTGTTTTTT.

The V and J genes are TRBV5-4 and TRBJ2-2, with 10 bases that match TRBD2. Per germline, CDR1 SGHNT and CDR2 YYREEE (reference sequence). This CDR3 is 16 amino acids long. V shed 3 bases, J shed 4 bases, and the junction held 6 bases outside the gene matches. This CDR3 is CASSYGLAGATGELFF. The CDR3 region has the DNA TGTGCCAGCAGCTATGGCCTAGCGGGAGCCACCGGGGAGCTGTTTTTT.

The chain has TRBV7-2 and TRBJ1-2, with unresolved D. CDR3 length: 12 amino acids. The V gene's germline CDR1 is SGHTA and CDR2 FQGNSA. Trimming stripped 5 bases from V and 6 bases from J, with 10 bases between. The DNA for the CDR3 is TGTGCCAGCAGCCCCAGTGTTAATGGCTACACCTTC. Translated, it gives CASSPSVNGYTF. The entire variable domain, with the rest obtained from reference TRBV7-2 and TRBJ1-2, is as follows: GAGVSQSPSNKVTEKGKDVELRCDPISGHTALYWYRQSLGQGLEFLIYFQGNSAPDKSGLPSDRFSAERTGGSVSTLTIQRTQQEDSAVYLCASSPSVNGYTFGSGTRLTVV.

The rearrangement uses TRBV5-1 and TRBJ1-1, with TRBD1 identical over 11 bases. CDR3 length equals 17 residues. Unmatched junction bases numbered 11, after V lost 7 bases and J lost 0 bases. CDR1 and CDR2 (germline): SGHRS, YFSETQ. The CDR3 DNA follows: TGCGCCAGCGGCCCAGGGACAGGGGGTGGAATGAACACTGAAGCTTTCTTT. Translated: CASGPGTGGGMNTEAFF.

This clone was recorded a few times. One end of the junction varies from germline; a read error may be responsible. This chain joins TRBV7-9 and TRBJ1-2, with D tentatively TRBD1 (6 bases). The germline gives CDR1 SEHNR, CDR2 FQNEAQ (reference sequence). The CDR3 has 15 amino acids. The CDR3, as DNA: TGTTCCAGCACCCAGGGACAACTTTCCGACTATGGCTACACCTTC. Protein product: CSSTQGQLSDYGYTF.

The chain has TRBV18 and TRBJ1-6; D ambiguous. Trimming pared 3 bases from V and 6 bases from J, leaving 9 bases between. This CDR3 spans 14 amino acids. The V gene's germline CDR1 is KGHSH and CDR2 LQKENI. The CDR3 DNA follows: TGTGCCAGCTCACCGCGAAAGAGTAATTCACCCCTCCACTTT. Translated, it gives CASSPRKSNSPLHF.

This chain connects TRBV5-1 to TRBJ2-5; TRBD2 aligns across 9 bases. Germline V gene lookup returns CDR1 SGHRS and CDR2 YFSETQ. Trimming cost V 4 bases and J 7 bases; bases outside gene matches: 11. CDR3 size: 15 residues. The CDR3: CASSPGLAGSGTQYF. As DNA, the CDR3 is TGCGCCAGCAGCCCGGGACTAGCAGGGTCAGGGACCCAGTACTTC.

The chain links TRBV13 to TRBJ1-1; TRBD1 agrees at 7 bases. Trimming at V came to 0 bases and at J to 1 base, leaving 2 bases not matched to a gene. CDR3 length equals 15 residues. Germline assignment: CDR1 PRHDT and CDR2 FYEKMQ (reference sequence). CDR3 amino acids: CASSLGGQKNTEAFF. DNA for the CDR3: TGTGCCAGCAGCTTAGGGGGACAGAAGAACACTGAAGCTTTCTTT.

The chain is built from TRBV30 and TRBJ1-6, with D perhaps matching TRBD1 (5 bases). V lost 2 bases and J 5 bases, leaving 7 bases between the germline ends. The CDR3 is made up of 13 amino acids. In germline, CDR1 is GTSNPN, CDR2 SVGIG (reference sequence). In DNA form, the CDR3 reads TGTGCCTGGAGTAAGACAGATAATTCACCCCTCCACTTT. Protein sequence: CAWSKTDNSPLHF.

The J gene is TRBJ2-7, the V gene TRBV30; 7 bases map to TRBD1. The CDR3 runs to 14 residues. Germline V lookup: CDR1 GTSNPN, CDR2 SVGIG (reference sequence). V was clipped by 3 bases and J by 0 bases; unmatched bases: 5. DNA of the CDR3: TGTGCCTGGAGGAGGGCAGGGGGCTCCTACGAGCAGTACTTC. Translated: CAWRRAGGSYEQYF.

This chain connects TRBV5-1 to TRBJ2-5; 10 bases fit TRBD2. The CDR3 sequence is 16 residues long. CDR1 is SGHRS, CDR2 YFSETQ, per germline. Trimming cost V 3 bases and J 4 bases; bases outside gene matches: 9. CDR3 DNA: TGCGCCAGCAGCTCTTCCTCAGCGGGGGGGCGAGAGACCCAGTACTTC. It translates to CASSSSSAGGRETQYF.

This clone was seen a single time. The chain has TRBV7-2 and TRBJ2-7; no definite D call. Trimming stripped 1 base from V and 1 base from J, with 8 bases between. Germline values: CDR1 SGHTA, CDR2 FQGNSA. CDR3 size: 14 residues. The CDR3 bases are TGTGCCAGCAGCTTAGTGCCGGAGTCCTACGAGCAGTACTTC. Residues: CASSLVPESYEQYF.

This chain joins TRBV23-1 and TRBJ2-7, with D tentatively TRBD1 (6 bases). TRBV23-1 is an ORF for which the function is uncertain. The CDR3 loop spans 14 amino acids. Trimming left V 2 bases short and J 0 bases short, with 8 bases between. CDR3 sequence (DNA): TGCGCCAGCAGTCAACAGGGACACTCCTACGAGCAGTACTTC. It specifies CASSQQGHSYEQYF.

The CDR3 sequence is CASSARMGIFTDTQYF. For the CDR3, the DNA is TGTGCCAGCAGCGCACGGATGGGCATCTTCACAGATACGCAGTATTTT. The chain has TRBV9 and TRBJ2-3; D is ambiguous. This CDR3 region has 16 residues. Trimming shortened V by 3 bases and J by 2 bases, and 16 bases separated the two germline ends. Germline V gene data show CDR1 as SGDLS and CDR2 as YYNGEE.

This clone has more than one count but fewer than ten. The rearrangement joins TRBV5-4 to TRBJ2-3, with 8 nucleotides matching TRBD1. The CDR3 contains 15 residues. Germline CDR1 reads SGHNT; CDR2 reads YYREEE (reference sequence). V was pared by 2 bases and J by 0 bases, with 2 bases of the junction left unmatched. Written as DNA, the CDR3 is TGTGCCAGCAGCTTAGGACAGGGCAGCACAGATACGCAGTATTTT. Protein product: CASSLGQGSTDTQYF.